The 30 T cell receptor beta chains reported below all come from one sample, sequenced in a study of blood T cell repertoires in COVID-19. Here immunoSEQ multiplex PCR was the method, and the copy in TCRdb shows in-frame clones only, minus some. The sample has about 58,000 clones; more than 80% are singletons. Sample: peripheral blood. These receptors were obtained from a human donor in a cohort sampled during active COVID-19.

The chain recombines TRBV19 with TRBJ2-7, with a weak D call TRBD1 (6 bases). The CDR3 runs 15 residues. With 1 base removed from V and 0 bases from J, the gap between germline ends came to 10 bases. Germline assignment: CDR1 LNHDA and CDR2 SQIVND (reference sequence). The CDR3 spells CASSIAGTSSYEQYF. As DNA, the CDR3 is TGTGCCAGTAGTATAGCTGGGACAAGCTCCTACGAGCAGTACTTC.

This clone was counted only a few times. DNA of the CDR3: TGTGCCAGCAGCAATCAGGGTGGGTTAGAGACCCAGTACTTC. Amino acid sequence: CASSNQGGLETQYF. This chain joins TRBV5-4 and TRBJ2-5; perhaps TRBD1 as D (5 bases). Trimming pared 4 bases from V and 4 bases from J, leaving 14 bases between. This CDR3 region has 14 residues. Germline assignment: CDR1 SGHNT and CDR2 YYREEE (reference sequence).

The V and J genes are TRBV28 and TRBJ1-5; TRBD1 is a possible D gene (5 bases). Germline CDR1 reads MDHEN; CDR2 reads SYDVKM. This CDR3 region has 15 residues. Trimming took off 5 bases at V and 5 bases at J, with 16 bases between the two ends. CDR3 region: CASSLQGNGDQPQHF. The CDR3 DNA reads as TGTGCCAGCAGTCTCCAGGGAAATGGAGATCAGCCCCAGCATTTT.

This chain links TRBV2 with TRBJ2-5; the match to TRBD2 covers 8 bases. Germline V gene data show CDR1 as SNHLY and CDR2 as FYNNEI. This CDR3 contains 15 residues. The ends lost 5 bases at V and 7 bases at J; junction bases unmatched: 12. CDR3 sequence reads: CASSPVTSAGGTQYF. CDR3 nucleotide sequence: TGTGCCAGCAGTCCCGTGACTAGCGCAGGAGGGACCCAGTACTTC. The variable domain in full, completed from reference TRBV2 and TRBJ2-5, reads EPEVTQTPSHQVTQMGQEVILRCVPISNHLYFYWYRQILGQKVEFLVSFYNNEISEKSEIFDDQFSVERPDGSNFTLKIRSTKLEDSAMYFCASSPVTSAGGTQYFGPGTRLLVL.

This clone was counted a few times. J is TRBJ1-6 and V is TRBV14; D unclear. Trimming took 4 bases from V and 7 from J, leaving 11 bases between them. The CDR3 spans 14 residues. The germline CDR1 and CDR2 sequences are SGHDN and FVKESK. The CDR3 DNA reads TGTGCCAGCAGCCCCGCTAGTTGGAATTCACCCCTCCACTTT. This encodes CASSPASWNSPLHF. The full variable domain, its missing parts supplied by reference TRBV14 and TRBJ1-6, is EAGVTQFPSHSVIEKGQTVTLRCDPISGHDNLYWYRRVMGKEIKFLLHFVKESKQDESGMPNNRFLAERTGGTYSTLKVQPAELEDSGVYFCASSPASWNSPLHFGNGTRLTVT.

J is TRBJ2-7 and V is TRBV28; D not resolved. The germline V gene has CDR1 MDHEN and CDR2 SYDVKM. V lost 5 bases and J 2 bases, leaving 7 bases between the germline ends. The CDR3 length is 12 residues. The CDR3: CASSHSAYEQYF. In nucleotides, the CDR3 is TGTGCCAGCAGTCACAGTGCCTACGAGCAGTACTTC. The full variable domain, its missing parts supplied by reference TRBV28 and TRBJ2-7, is DVKVTQSSRYLVKRTGEKVFLECVQDMDHENMFWYRQDPGLGLRLIYFSYDVKMKEKGDIPEGYSVSREKKERFSLILESASTNQTSMYLCASSHSAYEQYFGPGTRLTVT.

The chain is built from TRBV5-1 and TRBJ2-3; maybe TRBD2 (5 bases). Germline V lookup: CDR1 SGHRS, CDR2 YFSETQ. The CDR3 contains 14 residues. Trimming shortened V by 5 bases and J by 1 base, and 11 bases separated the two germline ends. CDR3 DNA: TGCGCCAGCAGTCCAGGAGCGGGCACAGATACGCAGTATTTT. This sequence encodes CASSPGAGTDTQYF. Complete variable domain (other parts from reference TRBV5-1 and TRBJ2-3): KAGVTQTPRYLIKTRGQQVTLSCSPISGHRSVSWYQQTPGQGLQFLFEYFSETQRNKGNFPGRFSGRQFSNSRSEMNVSTLELGDSALYLCASSPGAGTDTQYFGPGTRLTVL.

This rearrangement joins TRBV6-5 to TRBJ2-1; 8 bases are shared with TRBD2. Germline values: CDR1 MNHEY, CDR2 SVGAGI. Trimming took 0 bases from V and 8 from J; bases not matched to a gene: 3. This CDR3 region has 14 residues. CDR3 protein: CASSYSGGGYEQFF. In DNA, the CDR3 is TGTGCCAGCAGTTACTCCGGGGGGGGATATGAGCAGTTCTTC.

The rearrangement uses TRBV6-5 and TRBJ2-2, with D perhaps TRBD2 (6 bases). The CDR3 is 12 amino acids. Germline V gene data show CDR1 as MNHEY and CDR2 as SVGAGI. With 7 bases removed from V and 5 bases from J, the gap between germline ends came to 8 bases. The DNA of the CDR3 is TGTGCCAGCAACCGGGGGACCGGGGAGCTGTTTTTT. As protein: CASNRGTGELFF.

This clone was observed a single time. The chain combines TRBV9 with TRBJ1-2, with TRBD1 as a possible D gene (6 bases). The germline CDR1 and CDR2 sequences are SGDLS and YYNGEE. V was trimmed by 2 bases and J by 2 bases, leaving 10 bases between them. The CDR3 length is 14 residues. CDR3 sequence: CASSVGDRNYGYTF. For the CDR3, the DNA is TGTGCCAGCAGCGTTGGTGACAGGAACTATGGCTACACCTTC.

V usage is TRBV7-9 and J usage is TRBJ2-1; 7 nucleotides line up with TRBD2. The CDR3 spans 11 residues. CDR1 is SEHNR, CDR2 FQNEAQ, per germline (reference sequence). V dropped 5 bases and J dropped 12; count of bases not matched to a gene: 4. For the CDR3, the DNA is TGTGCCAGCAGCGCGGGAGTTGCGCAGTTCTTC. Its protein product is CASSAGVAQFF.

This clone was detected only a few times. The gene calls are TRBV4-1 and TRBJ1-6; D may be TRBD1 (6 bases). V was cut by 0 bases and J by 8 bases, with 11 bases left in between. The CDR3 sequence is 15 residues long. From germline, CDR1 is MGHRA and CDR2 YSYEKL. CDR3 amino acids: CASSQEQGRYSPLHF. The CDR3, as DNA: TGCGCCAGCAGCCAAGAGCAGGGGCGTTATTCACCCCTCCACTTT.

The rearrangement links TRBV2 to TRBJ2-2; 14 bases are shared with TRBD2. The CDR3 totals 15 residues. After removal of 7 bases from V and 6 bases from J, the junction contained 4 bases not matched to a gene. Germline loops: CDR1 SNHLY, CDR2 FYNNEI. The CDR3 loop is CASKGLAGAAGELFF. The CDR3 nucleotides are TGTGCCAGCAAGGGACTAGCGGGAGCAGCCGGGGAGCTGTTTTTT.

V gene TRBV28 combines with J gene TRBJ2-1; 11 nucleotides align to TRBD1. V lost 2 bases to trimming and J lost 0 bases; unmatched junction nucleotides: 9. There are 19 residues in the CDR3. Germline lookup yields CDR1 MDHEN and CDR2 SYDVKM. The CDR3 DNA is TGTGCCAGCAGTTTACGATCCGGGACAGGGGGATCCTCCTACAATGAGCAGTTCTTC. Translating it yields CASSLRSGTGGSSYNEQFF.

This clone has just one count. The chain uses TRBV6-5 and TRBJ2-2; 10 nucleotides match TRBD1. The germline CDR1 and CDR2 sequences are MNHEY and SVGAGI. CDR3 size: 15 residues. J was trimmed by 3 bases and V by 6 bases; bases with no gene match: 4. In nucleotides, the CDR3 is TGTGCCAGCAGAAGGACAGGGGGGGACACCGGGGAGCTGTTTTTT. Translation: CASRRTGGDTGELFF.

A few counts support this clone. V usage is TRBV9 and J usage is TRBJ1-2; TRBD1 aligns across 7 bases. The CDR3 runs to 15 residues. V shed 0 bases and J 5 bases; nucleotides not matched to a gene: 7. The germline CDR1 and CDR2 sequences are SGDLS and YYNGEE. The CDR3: CASSVEEGAGYGYTF. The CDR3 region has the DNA TGTGCCAGCAGCGTAGAGGAGGGGGCGGGTTATGGCTACACCTTC.

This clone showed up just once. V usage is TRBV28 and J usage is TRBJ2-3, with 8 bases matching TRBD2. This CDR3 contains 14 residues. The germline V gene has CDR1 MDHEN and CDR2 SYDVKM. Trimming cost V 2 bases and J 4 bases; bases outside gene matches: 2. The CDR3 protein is CASSLAGGPDTQYF. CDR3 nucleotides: TGTGCCAGCAGTTTAGCGGGGGGCCCAGATACGCAGTATTTT. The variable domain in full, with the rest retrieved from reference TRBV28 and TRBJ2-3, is DVKVTQSSRYLVKRTGEKVFLECVQDMDHENMFWYRQDPGLGLRLIYFSYDVKMKEKGDIPEGYSVSREKKERFSLILESASTNQTSMYLCASSLAGGPDTQYFGPGTRLTVL.

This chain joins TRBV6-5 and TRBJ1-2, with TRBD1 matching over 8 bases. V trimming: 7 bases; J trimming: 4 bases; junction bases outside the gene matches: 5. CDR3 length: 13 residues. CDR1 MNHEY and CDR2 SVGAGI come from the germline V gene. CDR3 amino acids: CASTPGGIYGYTF. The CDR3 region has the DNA TGTGCCAGCACTCCAGGGGGCATCTATGGCTACACCTTC.

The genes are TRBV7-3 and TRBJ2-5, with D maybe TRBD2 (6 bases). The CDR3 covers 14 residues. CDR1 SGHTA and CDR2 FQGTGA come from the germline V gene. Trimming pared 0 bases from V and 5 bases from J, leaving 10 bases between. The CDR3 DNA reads TGTGCCAGCAGCTTAACGGCGGGGTCGGAGACCCAGTACTTC. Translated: CASSLTAGSETQYF.

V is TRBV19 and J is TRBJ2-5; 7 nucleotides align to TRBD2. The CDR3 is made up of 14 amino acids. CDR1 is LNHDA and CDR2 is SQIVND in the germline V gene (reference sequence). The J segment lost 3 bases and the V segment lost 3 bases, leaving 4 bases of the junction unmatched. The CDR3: CASSMGGAKETQYF. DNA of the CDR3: TGTGCCAGTAGTATGGGAGGGGCGAAAGAGACCCAGTACTTC.

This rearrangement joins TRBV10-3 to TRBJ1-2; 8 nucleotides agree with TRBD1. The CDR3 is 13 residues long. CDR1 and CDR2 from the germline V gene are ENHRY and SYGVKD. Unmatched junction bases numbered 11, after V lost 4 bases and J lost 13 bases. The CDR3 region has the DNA TGTGCCATCAGTGGGGATATTACAGGGGGTGCCACCTTC. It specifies CAISGDITGGATF.

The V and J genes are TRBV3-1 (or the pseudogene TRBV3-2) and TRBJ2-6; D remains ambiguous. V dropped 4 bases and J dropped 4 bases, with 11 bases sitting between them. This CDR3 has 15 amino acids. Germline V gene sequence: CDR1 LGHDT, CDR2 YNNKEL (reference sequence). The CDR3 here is CASSPPDTGANVLTF. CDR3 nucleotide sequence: TGTGCCAGCAGCCCCCCCGACACGGGGGCCAACGTCCTGACTTTC.

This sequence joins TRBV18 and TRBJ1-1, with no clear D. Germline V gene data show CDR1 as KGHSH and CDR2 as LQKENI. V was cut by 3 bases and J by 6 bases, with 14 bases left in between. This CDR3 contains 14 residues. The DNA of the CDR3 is TGTGCCAGCTCACCGCCCGGGCCCGGGGCTGAAGCTTTCTTT. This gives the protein CASSPPGPGAEAFF.

The CDR3: CAWSAYTGNQPQHF. CDR3 DNA: TGTGCCTGGAGTGCATACACAGGGAATCAGCCCCAGCATTTT. This rearrangement joins TRBV30 to TRBJ1-5, with TRBD1 as a possible D gene (6 bases). The CDR3 length is 14 residues. The ends were cut back, 1 base at V and 4 bases at J, with 11 bases in the middle. Germline lookup yields CDR1 GTSNPN and CDR2 SVGIG (reference sequence).

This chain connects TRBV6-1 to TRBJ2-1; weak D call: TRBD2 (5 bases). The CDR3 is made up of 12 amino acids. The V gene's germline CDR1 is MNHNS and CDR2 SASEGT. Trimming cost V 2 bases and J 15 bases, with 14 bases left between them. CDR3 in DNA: TGTGCCAGCAGTGAACTCCTACTAGAGTTGTTCTTC. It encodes CASSELLLELFF.

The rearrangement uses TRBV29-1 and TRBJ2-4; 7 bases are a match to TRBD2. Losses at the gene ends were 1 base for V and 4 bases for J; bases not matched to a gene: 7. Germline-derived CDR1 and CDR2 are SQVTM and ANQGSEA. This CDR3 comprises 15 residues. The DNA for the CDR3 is TGCAGCGTTGAAGTGACGCGGGAGAGGAAAAACATTCAGTACTTC. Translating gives CSVEVTRERKNIQYF.

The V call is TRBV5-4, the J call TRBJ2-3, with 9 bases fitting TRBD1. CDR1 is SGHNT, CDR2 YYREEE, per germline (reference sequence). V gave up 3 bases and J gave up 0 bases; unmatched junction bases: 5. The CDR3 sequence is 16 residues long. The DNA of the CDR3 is TGTGCCAGCAGCTCCGGAACAGGGGGCAGCACAGATACGCAGTATTTT. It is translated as CASSSGTGGSTDTQYF. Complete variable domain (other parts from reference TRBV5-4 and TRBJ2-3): ETGVTQSPTHLIKTRGQQVTLRCSSQSGHNTVSWYQQALGQGPQFIFQYYREEENGRGNFPPRFSGLQFPNYSSELNVNALELDDSALYLCASSSGTGGSTDTQYFGPGTRLTVL.

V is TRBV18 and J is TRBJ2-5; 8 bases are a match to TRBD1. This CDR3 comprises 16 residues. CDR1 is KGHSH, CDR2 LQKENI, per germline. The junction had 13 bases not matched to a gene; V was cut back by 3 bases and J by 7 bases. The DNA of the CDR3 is TGTGCCAGCTCACCGCAGGGGGCTGGGACCACGGCGACCCAGTACTTC. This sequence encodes CASSPQGAGTTATQYF.

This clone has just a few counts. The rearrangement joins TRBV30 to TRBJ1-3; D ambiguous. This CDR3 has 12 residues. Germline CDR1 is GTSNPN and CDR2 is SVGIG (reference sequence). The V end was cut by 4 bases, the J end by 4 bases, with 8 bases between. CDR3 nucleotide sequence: TGTGCCTGGAAGGGAGTGGGAAACACCATATATTTT. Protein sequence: CAWKGVGNTIYF.

The CDR3 DNA follows: TGTGCCAGCAGCCTCCTAGCGGGGCTCCCCTACGAGCAGTACTTC. Residues: CASSLLAGLPYEQYF. The V and J genes are TRBV11-2 and TRBJ2-7, with TRBD2 identical over 9 bases. V dropped 5 bases and J dropped 2; count of bases not matched to a gene: 7. The V gene's germline CDR1 is SGHAT and CDR2 FQNNGV. CDR3 length: 15 residues.